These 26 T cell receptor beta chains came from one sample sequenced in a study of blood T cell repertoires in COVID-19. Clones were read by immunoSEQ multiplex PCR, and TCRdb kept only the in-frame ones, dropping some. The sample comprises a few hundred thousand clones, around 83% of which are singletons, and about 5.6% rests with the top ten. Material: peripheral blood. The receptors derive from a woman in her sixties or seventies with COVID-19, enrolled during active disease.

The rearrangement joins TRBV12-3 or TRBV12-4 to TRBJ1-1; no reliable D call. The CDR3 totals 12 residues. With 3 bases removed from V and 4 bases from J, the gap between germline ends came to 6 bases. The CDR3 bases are TGTGCCAGCAGTTTTGAGGTCACTGAAGCTTTCTTT. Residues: CASSFEVTEAFF.

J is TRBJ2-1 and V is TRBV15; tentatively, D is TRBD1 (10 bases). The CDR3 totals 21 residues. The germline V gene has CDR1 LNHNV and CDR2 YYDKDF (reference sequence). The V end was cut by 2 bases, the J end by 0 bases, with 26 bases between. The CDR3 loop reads CATSRPSGGTGVRSSYNEQFF. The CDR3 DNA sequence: TGTGCCACCAGCAGACCCAGCGGGGGGACAGGGGTCCGCAGCTCCTACAATGAGCAGTTCTTC. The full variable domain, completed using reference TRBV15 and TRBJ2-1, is DAMVIQNPRYQVTQFGKPVTLSCSQTLNHNVMYWYQQKSSQAPKLLFHYYDKDFNNEADTPDNFQSRRPNTSFCFLDIRSPGLGDTAMYLCATSRPSGGTGVRSSYNEQFFGPGTRLTVL.

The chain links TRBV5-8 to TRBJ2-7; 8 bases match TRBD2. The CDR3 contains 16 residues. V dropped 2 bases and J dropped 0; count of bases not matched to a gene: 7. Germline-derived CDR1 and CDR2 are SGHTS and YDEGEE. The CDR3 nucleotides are TGTGCCAGCAGCTTCGGTTCCGGGAGGGGCTCCTACGAGCAGTACTTC. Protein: CASSFGSGRGSYEQYF. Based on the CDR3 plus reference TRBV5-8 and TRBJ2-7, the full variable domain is EAGVTQSPTHLIKTRGQQATLRCSPISGHTSVYWYQQALGLGLQFLLWYDEGEERNRGNFPPRFSGRQFPNYSSELNVNALELEDSALYLCASSFGSGRGSYEQYFGPGTRLTVT.

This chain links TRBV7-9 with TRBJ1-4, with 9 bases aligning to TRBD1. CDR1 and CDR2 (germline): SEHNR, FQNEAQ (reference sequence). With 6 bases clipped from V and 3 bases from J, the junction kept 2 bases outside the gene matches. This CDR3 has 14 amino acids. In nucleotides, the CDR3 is TGTGCCAGCAGATGGACAGGGGCTAATGAAAAACTGTTTTTT. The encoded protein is CASRWTGANEKLFF.

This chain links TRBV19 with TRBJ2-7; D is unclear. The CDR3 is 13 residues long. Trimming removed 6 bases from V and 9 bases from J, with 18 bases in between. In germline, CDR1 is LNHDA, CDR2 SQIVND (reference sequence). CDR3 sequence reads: CASRPSVATGQYF. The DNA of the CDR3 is TGTGCCAGTAGACCATCAGTGGCTACGGGGCAGTACTTC. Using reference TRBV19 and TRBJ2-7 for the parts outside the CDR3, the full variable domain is DGGITQSPKYLFRKEGQNVTLSCEQNLNHDAMYWYRQDPGQGLRLIYYSQIVNDFQKGDIAEGYSVSREKKESFPLTVTSAQKNPTAFYLCASRPSVATGQYFGPGTRLTVT.

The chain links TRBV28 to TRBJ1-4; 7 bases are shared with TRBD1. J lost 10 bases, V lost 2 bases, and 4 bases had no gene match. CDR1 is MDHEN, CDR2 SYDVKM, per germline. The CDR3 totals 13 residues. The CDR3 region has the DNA TGTGCCAGCAGTTTAGACAGGGATGGAAAACTGTTTTTT. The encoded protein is CASSLDRDGKLFF.

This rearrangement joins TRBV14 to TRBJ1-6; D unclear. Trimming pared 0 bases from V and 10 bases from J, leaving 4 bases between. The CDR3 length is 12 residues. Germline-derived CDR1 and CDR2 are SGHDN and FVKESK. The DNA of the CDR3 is TGTGCCAGCAGCCAAGATCGGTCACCCCTCCACTTT. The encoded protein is CASSQDRSPLHF.

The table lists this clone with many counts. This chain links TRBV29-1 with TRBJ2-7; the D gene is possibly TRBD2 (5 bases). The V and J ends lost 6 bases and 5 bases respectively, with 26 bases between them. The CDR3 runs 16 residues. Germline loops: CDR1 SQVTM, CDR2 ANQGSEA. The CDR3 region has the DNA TGCAGCGTCCGCGGAGGCTACTCTGCTGGAGACGACGAGCAGTACTTC. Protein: CSVRGGYSAGDDEQYF.

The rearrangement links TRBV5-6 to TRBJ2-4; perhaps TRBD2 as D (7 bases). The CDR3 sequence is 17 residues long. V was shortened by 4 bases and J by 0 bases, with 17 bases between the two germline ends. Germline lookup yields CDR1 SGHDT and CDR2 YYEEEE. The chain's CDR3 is CASSPAPGGAAKNIQYF. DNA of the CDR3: TGTGCCAGCAGCCCGGCACCGGGGGGCGCAGCCAAAAACATTCAGTACTTC.

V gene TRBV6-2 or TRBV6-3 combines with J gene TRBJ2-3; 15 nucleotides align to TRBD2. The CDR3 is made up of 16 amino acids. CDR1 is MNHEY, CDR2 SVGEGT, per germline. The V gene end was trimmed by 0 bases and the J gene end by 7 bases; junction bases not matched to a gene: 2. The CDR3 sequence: CASSYSGLAGGNTQYF. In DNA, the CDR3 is TGTGCCAGCAGTTACTCTGGACTAGCGGGAGGGAATACGCAGTATTTT.

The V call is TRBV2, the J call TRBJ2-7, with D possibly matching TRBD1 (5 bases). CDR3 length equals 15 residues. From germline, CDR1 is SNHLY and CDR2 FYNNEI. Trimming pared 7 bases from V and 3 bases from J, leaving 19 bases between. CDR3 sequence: CASTPDRVGVYEQYF. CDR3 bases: TGTGCCAGCACTCCGGACCGAGTAGGGGTCTACGAGCAGTACTTC.

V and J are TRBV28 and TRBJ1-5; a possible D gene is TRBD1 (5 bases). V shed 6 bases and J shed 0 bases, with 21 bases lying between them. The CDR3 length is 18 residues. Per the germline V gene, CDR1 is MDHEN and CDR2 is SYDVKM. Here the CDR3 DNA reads TGTGCCAGCAGCTACCGGGGCCTCGGGAGATATAGCAATCAGCCCCAGCATTTT. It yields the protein CASSYRGLGRYSNQPQHF.

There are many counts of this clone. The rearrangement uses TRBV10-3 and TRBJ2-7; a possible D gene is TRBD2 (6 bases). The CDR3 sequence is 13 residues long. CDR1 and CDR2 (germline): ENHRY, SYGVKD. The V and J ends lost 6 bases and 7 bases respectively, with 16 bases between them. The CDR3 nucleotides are TGTGCCATCAGAGCAAATCAGGGAGGAGAGCAGTACTTC. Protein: CAIRANQGGEQYF.

CDR3: CSASTSRRGTNQPQHF. CDR3 nucleotides: TGCAGTGCTAGTACCTCCCGGCGGGGGACCAATCAGCCCCAGCATTTT. The chain links TRBV20-1 to TRBJ1-5, with a possible D match to TRBD1 (5 bases). V lost 3 bases, J lost 3 bases, and 18 bases lay in between. There are 16 residues in the CDR3. Germline CDR1 and CDR2: DFQATT and SNEGSKA (reference sequence).

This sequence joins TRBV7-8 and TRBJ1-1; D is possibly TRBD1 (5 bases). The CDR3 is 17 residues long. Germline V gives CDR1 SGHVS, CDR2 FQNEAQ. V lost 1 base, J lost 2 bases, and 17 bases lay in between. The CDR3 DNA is TGTGCCAGCAGCTTAGGCGGACATTTACCGGGTAACACTGAAGCTTTCTTT. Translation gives CASSLGGHLPGNTEAFF.

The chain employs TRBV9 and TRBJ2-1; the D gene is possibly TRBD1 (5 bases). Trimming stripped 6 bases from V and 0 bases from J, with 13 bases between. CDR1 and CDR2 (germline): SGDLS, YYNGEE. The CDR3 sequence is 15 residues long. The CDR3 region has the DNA TGTGCCAGCACCTTAAGGGGCGTCTCCTACAATGAGCAGTTCTTC. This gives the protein CASTLRGVSYNEQFF. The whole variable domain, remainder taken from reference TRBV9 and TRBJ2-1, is DSGVTQTPKHLITATGQRVTLRCSPRSGDLSVYWYQQSLDQGLQFLIQYYNGEERAKGNILERFSAQQFPDLHSELNLSSLELGDSALYFCASTLRGVSYNEQFFGPGTRLTVL.

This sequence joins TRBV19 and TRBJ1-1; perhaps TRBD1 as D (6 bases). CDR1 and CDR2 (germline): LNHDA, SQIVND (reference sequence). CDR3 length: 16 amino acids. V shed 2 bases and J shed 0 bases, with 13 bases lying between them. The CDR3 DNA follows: TGTGCCAGTAGTATATCAGGGGCGAACGTGAACACTGAAGCTTTCTTT. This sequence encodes CASSISGANVNTEAFF.

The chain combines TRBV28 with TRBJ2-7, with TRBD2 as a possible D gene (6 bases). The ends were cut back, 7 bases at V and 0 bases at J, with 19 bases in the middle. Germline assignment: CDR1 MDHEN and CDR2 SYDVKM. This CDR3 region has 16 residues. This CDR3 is CASKRPGDADSYEQYF. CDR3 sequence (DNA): TGTGCCAGCAAAAGGCCGGGGGACGCAGACTCCTACGAGCAGTACTTC.

The CDR3 loop is CASSLSGQAFSPLHF. Here the CDR3 DNA reads TGCGCCAGCAGCTTGTCAGGACAAGCGTTTTCACCCCTCCACTTT. V and J are TRBV5-1 and TRBJ1-6; weak D call: TRBD1 (5 bases). The CDR3 contains 15 residues. CDR1 and CDR2 from the germline V gene are SGHRS and YFSETQ. V shed 1 base and J shed 9 bases, with 14 bases lying between them.

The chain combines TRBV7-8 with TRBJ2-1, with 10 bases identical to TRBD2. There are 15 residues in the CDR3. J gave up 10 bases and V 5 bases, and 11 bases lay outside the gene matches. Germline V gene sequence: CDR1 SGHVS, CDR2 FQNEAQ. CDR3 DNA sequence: TGTGCCAGCAGCCCCTGGAGCGGGAGGGCCGGGGAGCAGTTCTTC. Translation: CASSPWSGRAGEQFF.

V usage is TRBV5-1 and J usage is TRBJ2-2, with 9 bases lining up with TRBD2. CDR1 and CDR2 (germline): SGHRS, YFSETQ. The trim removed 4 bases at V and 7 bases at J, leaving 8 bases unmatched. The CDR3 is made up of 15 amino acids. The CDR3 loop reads CASSRTGLAIGELFF. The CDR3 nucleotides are TGCGCCAGCAGCCGGACAGGACTAGCGATCGGGGAGCTGTTTTTT.

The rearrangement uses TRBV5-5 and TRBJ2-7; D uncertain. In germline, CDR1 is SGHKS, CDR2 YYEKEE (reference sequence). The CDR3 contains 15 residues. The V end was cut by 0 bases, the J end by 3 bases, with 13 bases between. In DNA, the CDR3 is TGTGCCAGCAGCTTGGGTCCGCTCCAGAACTACGAGCAGTACTTC. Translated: CASSLGPLQNYEQYF. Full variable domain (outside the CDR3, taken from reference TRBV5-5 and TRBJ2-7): DAGVTQSPTHLIKTRGQQVTLRCSPISGHKSVSWYQQVLGQGPQFIFQYYEKEERGRGNFPDRFSARQFPNYSSELNVNALLLGDSALYLCASSLGPLQNYEQYFGPGTRLTVT.

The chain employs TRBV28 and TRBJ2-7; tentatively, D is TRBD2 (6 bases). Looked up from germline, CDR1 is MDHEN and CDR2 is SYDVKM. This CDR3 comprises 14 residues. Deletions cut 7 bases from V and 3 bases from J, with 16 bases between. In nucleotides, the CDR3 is TGTGCCAGCAACGGGAGACAGAACCTCTACGAGCAGTACTTC. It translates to CASNGRQNLYEQYF.

The CDR3: CASSLELAASYNEQFF. The CDR3, as DNA: TGCGCCAGCAGCTTGGAACTAGCAGCCTCCTACAATGAGCAGTTCTTC. The chain combines TRBV5-1 with TRBJ2-1, with D maybe TRBD2 (6 bases). Germline lookup yields CDR1 SGHRS and CDR2 YFSETQ. V lost 0 bases to trimming and J lost 0 bases, with 10 bases between them. This CDR3 has 16 amino acids. The full variable domain, completed using reference TRBV5-1 and TRBJ2-1, is KAGVTQTPRYLIKTRGQQVTLSCSPISGHRSVSWYQQTPGQGLQFLFEYFSETQRNKGNFPGRFSGRQFSNSRSEMNVSTLELGDSALYLCASSLELAASYNEQFFGPGTRLTVL.

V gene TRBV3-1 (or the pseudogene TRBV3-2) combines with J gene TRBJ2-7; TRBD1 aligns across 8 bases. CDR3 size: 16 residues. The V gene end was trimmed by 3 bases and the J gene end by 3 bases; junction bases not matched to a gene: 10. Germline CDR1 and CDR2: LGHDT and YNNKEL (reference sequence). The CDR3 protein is CASSQGEGQAFYEQYF. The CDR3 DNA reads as TGTGCCAGCAGCCAGGGCGAGGGACAGGCCTTCTACGAGCAGTACTTC.

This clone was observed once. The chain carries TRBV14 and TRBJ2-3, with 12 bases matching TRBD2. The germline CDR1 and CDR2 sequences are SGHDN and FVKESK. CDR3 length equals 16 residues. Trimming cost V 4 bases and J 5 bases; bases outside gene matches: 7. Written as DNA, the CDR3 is TGTGCCAGCAGCCGAACTAGCGGGAGGAGGCAAGATACGCAGTATTTT. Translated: CASSRTSGRRQDTQYF. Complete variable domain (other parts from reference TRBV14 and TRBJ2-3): EAGVTQFPSHSVIEKGQTVTLRCDPISGHDNLYWYRRVMGKEIKFLLHFVKESKQDESGMPNNRFLAERTGGTYSTLKVQPAELEDSGVYFCASSRTSGRRQDTQYFGPGTRLTVL.